One sample yielded the 23 T cell receptor beta chains listed below, sequenced in a study of T cell changes during pregnancy in multiple sclerosis. Produced via immunoSEQ multiplex PCR; TCRdb's table is partial and in-frame only. The data show about 40,000 clones, more than 70% seen once. Sequencing was performed on CD8+ T cells from peripheral blood mononuclear cells, taken in the first trimester of pregnancy. Source of these receptors: a female donor with multiple sclerosis, enrolled in a pregnancy study.

The chain uses TRBV29-1 and TRBJ2-7; 9 nucleotides align to TRBD2. The CDR3 totals 13 residues. Losses at the gene ends were 5 bases for V and 3 bases for J; bases not matched to a gene: 5. From germline, CDR1 is SQVTM and CDR2 ANQGSEA. Written as DNA, the CDR3 is TGCAGCGTTCGGGTAGCGGGGGACTACGAGCAGTACTTC. Its translation: CSVRVAGDYEQYF.

The genes are TRBV6-5 and TRBJ1-5; no clear D gene. V lost 0 bases, J lost 9 bases, and 9 bases lay in between. The CDR3 length is 13 residues. Germline V gene lookup returns CDR1 MNHEY and CDR2 SVGAGI. The CDR3 is CASSYSPISPQHF. CDR3 DNA sequence: TGTGCCAGCAGTTACTCCCCCATTTCGCCCCAGCATTTT.

The chain couples TRBV7-8 to TRBJ2-2; 10 bases fit TRBD2. This CDR3 is 17 amino acids long. V shed 2 bases, J shed 3 bases, and the junction held 6 bases outside the gene matches. Germline assignment: CDR1 SGHVS and CDR2 FQNEAQ. The CDR3 nucleotides are TGTGCCAGCAGCTTATCAAGCGGGGGGGCTGACACCGGGGAGCTGTTTTTT. Translated, it gives CASSLSSGGADTGELFF.

V is TRBV6-5 and J is TRBJ2-7; maybe TRBD1 (6 bases). The CDR3 is 15 residues long. CDR1 and CDR2 from the germline V gene are MNHEY and SVGAGI. V lost 2 bases to trimming and J lost 0 bases, with 11 bases between them. CDR3 in DNA: TGTGCCAGCAGTTACAACCAGGGGAGCTCCTACGAGCAGTACTTC. Its protein product is CASSYNQGSSYEQYF.

The chain employs TRBV6-5 and TRBJ2-1; TRBD1 matches at 9 bases. Per germline, CDR1 MNHEY and CDR2 SVGAGI. The CDR3 is made up of 13 amino acids. V trimming: 4 bases; J trimming: 7 bases; junction bases outside the gene matches: 2. The CDR3 DNA reads as TGTGCCAGCAGTTTGGACAGGGGAAATGAGCAGTTCTTC. Protein: CASSLDRGNEQFF.

The chain is built from TRBV7-9 and TRBJ1-2; TRBD1 aligns across 9 bases. J was trimmed by 3 bases and V by 4 bases; bases with no gene match: 3. Germline V gene lookup returns CDR1 SEHNR and CDR2 FQNEAQ (reference sequence). CDR3 length: 14 amino acids. Written as DNA, the CDR3 is TGTGCCAGCAGCTGGACAGGGGAAGACTATGGCTACACCTTC. Its protein product is CASSWTGEDYGYTF.

The chain employs TRBV4-2 and TRBJ2-6; possibly TRBD2 for D (6 bases). The CDR3 runs to 16 residues. Germline V gene lookup returns CDR1 LGHNA and CDR2 YNFKEQ. The V end lost 4 bases, the J end lost 2 bases, and 12 bases lay between the germline ends. The CDR3 DNA is TGTGCCAGCAGCCCTAGTTGGGAGGCTGGGGCCAACGTCCTGACTTTC. It codes for CASSPSWEAGANVLTF.

The CDR3, as DNA: TGCGCCAGCAGCCTCTTAACAGGGGCGGGCGCAGATACGCAGTATTTT. Translated, it gives CASSLLTGAGADTQYF. The chain couples TRBV4-3 to TRBJ2-3; 7 bases line up with TRBD1. With V trimmed by 4 bases and J by 4 bases, 11 bases remained unmatched. The CDR3 has 16 amino acids. Germline CDR1 and CDR2: LGHNA and YSLEER.

CDR3: CASSYSAVASNTEAFF. Written as DNA, the CDR3 is TGTGCCAGCAGTTACTCCGCCGTGGCTTCCAACACTGAAGCTTTCTTT. The genes are TRBV6-6 and TRBJ1-1; D not certain. Trimming cost V 0 bases and J 2 bases, with 13 bases left between them. CDR3 length: 16 residues. The germline CDR1 and CDR2 sequences are MNHNY and SVGAGI (reference sequence).

The chain combines TRBV4-3 with TRBJ1-1; D possibly corresponds to TRBD1 (6 bases). CDR1 LGHNA and CDR2 YSLEER come from the germline V gene. Trimming took 0 bases from V and 1 from J, leaving 15 bases between them. The CDR3 contains 17 residues. CDR3 sequence (DNA): TGCGCCAGCAGCCAAGATCACCTCGGGACACCGAACACTGAAGCTTTCTTT. Amino acid sequence: CASSQDHLGTPNTEAFF.

V gene TRBV2 combines with J gene TRBJ1-2; D call uncertain. Trimming pared 5 bases from V and 4 bases from J, leaving 17 bases between. CDR3 size: 15 residues. The germline gives CDR1 SNHLY, CDR2 FYNNEI. CDR3 sequence (DNA): TGTGCCAGCAGTCGATCGGTCAACAGCTTCTATGGCTACACCTTC. It specifies CASSRSVNSFYGYTF. The full variable domain, its missing parts supplied by reference TRBV2 and TRBJ1-2, is EPEVTQTPSHQVTQMGQEVILRCVPISNHLYFYWYRQILGQKVEFLVSFYNNEISEKSEIFDDQFSVERPDGSNFTLKIRSTKLEDSAMYFCASSRSVNSFYGYTFGSGTRLTVV.

The chain joins TRBV4-3 to TRBJ1-5; 9 bases agree with TRBD1. CDR3 size: 16 residues. V dropped 0 bases and J dropped 5; count of bases not matched to a gene: 5. Germline V CDR1 and CDR2: LGHNA, YSLEER. CDR3 coding DNA: TGCGCCAGCAGCCAAGATGGGGGGGACAGGGATCAGCCCCAGCATTTT. Translated, it gives CASSQDGGDRDQPQHF.

The chain combines TRBV9 with TRBJ1-1, with D possibly being TRBD1 (5 bases). CDR1 and CDR2 (germline): SGDLS, YYNGEE. This CDR3 has 14 residues. V was trimmed by 4 bases and J by 0 bases, leaving 10 bases between them. The CDR3: CASSPGRVNTEAFF. As DNA, the CDR3 is TGTGCCAGCAGCCCAGGGAGGGTGAACACTGAAGCTTTCTTT. Full variable domain (missing parts from reference TRBV9 and TRBJ1-1): DSGVTQTPKHLITATGQRVTLRCSPRSGDLSVYWYQQSLDQGLQFLIQYYNGEERAKGNILERFSAQQFPDLHSELNLSSLELGDSALYFCASSPGRVNTEAFFGQGTRLTVV.

V usage is TRBV7-6 and J usage is TRBJ2-7; 9 nucleotides line up with TRBD1. The ends lost 3 bases at V and 1 base at J; junction bases unmatched: 1. Germline V gives CDR1 SGHVS, CDR2 FNYEAQ. This CDR3 has 14 residues. CDR3 DNA sequence: TGTGCCAGCAGCTTGGGGACAGGGTCCTACGAGCAGTACTTC. Translated, it gives CASSLGTGSYEQYF.

The chain combines TRBV6-1 with TRBJ2-7, with TRBD1 as a possible D gene (6 bases). This CDR3 comprises 15 residues. V gave up 3 bases and J gave up 2 bases, with 14 bases separating them. From germline, CDR1 is MNHNS and CDR2 SASEGT. The CDR3 nucleotides are TGTGCCAGCAGTGATGAGGACAGCGTTGCCTACGAGCAGTACTTC. Translating it yields CASSDEDSVAYEQYF.

The chain links TRBV4-1 to TRBJ1-1, with 8 bases identical to TRBD1. Germline V gene sequence: CDR1 MGHRA, CDR2 YSYEKL. CDR3 length equals 16 residues. The ends lost 1 base at V and 7 bases at J; junction bases unmatched: 11. CDR3 coding DNA: TGCGCCAGCAGCCAAGTACAGGGGGGGGCCGCGGTTGAAGCTTTCTTT. Protein: CASSQVQGGAAVEAFF.

The gene calls are TRBV9 and TRBJ2-1, with unresolved D. The CDR3 extends over 12 amino acids. With 5 bases removed from V and 6 bases from J, the gap between germline ends came to 9 bases. Germline CDR1 and CDR2: SGDLS and YYNGEE. CDR3 amino acids: CASSELRNEQFF. In DNA, the CDR3 is TGTGCCAGCAGTGAACTACGCAATGAGCAGTTCTTC.

This chain joins TRBV19 and TRBJ1-2, with D possibly matching TRBD1 (6 bases). V gave up 2 bases and J gave up 8 bases, with 9 bases separating them. The CDR3 totals 12 residues. The germline gives CDR1 LNHDA, CDR2 SQIVND (reference sequence). CDR3 in DNA: TGTGCCAGTAGTATAAGCCAGGGGGGCTACACCTTC. Translation: CASSISQGGYTF.

The V gene is TRBV4-3, the J gene TRBJ2-2, with 7 bases that match TRBD2. Unmatched junction bases numbered 11, after V lost 1 base and J lost 6 bases. CDR1 and CDR2 (germline): LGHNA, YSLEER. The CDR3 is 17 amino acids. The CDR3 DNA is TGCGCCAGCAGCCAAGCCGGGGAGGGTTTGGTCGCCGGGGAGCTGTTTTTT. Its protein product is CASSQAGEGLVAGELFF.

V usage is TRBV9 and J usage is TRBJ1-2; 7 nucleotides match TRBD1. This CDR3 is built from 14 residues. CDR1 and CDR2 from the germline V gene are SGDLS and YYNGEE. V was pared by 3 bases and J by 1 base, with 3 bases of the junction left unmatched. CDR3 coding DNA: TGTGCCAGCAGCGCGGGACAGCTTAACTATGGCTACACCTTC. Amino acids: CASSAGQLNYGYTF.

V usage is TRBV6-4 and J usage is TRBJ2-2; 7 nucleotides align to TRBD1. This CDR3 region has 16 residues. Trimming at V came to 3 bases and at J to 2 bases, leaving 6 bases not matched to a gene. The germline CDR1 and CDR2 sequences are MRHNA and SNTAGT. The CDR3, as DNA: TGTGCCAGCAGTGAAATTACAGGGGCCAACACCGGGGAGCTGTTTTTT. This codes for CASSEITGANTGELFF.

CDR3 DNA: TGTGCCAGCTCACCAGTGTCAGGAGGGTTTGGAAACACCATATATTTT. Its protein is CASSPVSGGFGNTIYF. The rearrangement uses TRBV18 and TRBJ1-3; D ambiguous. Per the germline V gene, CDR1 is KGHSH and CDR2 is LQKENI. The CDR3 extends over 16 amino acids. The ends were cut back, 2 bases at V and 3 bases at J, with 14 bases in the middle. The complete variable domain, with remaining parts taken from reference TRBV18 and TRBJ1-3, reads NAGVMQNPRHLVRRRGQEARLRCSPMKGHSHVYWYRQLPEEGLKFMVYLQKENIIDESGMPKERFSAEFPKEGPSILRIQQVVRGDSAAYFCASSPVSGGFGNTIYFGEGSWLTVV.

This sequence joins TRBV14 and TRBJ2-5, with 13 positions matching TRBD2. Germline CDR1 reads SGHDN; CDR2 reads FVKESK. V lost 1 base and J lost 2; bases outside the gene matches: 10. CDR3 length equals 19 residues. The CDR3 loop reads CASSQGTAGLAGVQETQYF. The DNA of the CDR3 is TGTGCCAGCAGCCAAGGGACAGCCGGACTAGCGGGGGTACAAGAGACCCAGTACTTC.